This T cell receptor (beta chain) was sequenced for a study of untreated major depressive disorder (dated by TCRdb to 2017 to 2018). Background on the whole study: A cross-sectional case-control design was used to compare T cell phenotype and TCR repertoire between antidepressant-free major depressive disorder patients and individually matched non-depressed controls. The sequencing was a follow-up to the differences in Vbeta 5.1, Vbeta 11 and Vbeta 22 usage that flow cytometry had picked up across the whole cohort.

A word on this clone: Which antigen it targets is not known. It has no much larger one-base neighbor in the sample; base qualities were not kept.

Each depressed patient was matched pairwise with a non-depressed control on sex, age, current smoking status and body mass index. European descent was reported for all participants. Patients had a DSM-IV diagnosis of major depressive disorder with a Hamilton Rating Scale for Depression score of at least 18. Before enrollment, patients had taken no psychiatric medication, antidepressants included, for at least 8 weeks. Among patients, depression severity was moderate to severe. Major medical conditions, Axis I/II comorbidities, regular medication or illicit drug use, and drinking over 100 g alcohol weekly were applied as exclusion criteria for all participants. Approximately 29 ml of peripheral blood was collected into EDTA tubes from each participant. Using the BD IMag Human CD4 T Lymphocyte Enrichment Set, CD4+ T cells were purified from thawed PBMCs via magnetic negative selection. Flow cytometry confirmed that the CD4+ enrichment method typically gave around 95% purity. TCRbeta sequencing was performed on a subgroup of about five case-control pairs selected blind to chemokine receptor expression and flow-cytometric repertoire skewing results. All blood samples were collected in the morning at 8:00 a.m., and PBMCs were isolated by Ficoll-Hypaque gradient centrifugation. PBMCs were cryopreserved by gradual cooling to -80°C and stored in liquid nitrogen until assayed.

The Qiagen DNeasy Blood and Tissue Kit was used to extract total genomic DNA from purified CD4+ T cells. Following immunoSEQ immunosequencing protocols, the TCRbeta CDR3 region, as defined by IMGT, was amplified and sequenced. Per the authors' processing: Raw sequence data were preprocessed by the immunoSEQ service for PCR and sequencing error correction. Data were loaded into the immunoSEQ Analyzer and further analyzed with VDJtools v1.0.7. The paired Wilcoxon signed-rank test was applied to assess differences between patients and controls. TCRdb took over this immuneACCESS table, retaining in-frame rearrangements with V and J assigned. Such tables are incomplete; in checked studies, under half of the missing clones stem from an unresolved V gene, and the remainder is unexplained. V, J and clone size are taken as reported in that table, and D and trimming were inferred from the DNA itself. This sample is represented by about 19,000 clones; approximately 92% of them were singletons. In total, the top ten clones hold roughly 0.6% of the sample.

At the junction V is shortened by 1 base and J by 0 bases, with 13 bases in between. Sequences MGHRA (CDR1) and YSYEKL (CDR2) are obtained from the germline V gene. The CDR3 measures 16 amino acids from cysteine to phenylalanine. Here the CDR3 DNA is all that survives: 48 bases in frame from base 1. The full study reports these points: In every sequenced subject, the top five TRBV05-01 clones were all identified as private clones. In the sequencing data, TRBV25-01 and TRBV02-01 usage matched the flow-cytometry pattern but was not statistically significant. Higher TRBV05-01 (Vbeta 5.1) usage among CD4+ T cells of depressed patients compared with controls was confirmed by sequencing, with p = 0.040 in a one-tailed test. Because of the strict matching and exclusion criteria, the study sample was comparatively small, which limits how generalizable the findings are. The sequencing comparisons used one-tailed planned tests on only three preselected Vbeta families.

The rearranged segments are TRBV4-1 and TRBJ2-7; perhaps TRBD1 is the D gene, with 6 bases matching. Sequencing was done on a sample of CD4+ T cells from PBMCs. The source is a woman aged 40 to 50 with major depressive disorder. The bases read TGCGCCAGCAGCCAAGTCGGGACAAAGAGCTCCTACGAGCAGTACTTC. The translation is CASSQVGTKSSYEQYF.